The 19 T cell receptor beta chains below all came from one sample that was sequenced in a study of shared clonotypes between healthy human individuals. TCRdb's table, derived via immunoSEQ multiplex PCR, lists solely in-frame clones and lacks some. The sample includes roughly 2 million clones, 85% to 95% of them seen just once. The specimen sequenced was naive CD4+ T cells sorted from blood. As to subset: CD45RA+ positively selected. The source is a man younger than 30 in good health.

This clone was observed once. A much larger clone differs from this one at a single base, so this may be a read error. Here the CDR3 DNA reads TGTGCCAGCAGCCAACAGGGCTACGAGCAGTACTTC. Its protein product is CASSQQGYEQYF. The V gene is TRBV5-4, the J gene TRBJ2-7, with a possible D match to TRBD1 (6 bases). This CDR3 is built from 12 residues. Germline V gene sequence: CDR1 SGHNT, CDR2 YYREEE (reference sequence). V was clipped by 4 bases and J by 3 bases, with 8 bases between them.

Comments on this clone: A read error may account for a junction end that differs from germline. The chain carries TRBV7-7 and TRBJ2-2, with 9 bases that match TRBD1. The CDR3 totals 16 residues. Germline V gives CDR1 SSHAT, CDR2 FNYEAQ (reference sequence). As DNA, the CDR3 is TGTGCTAGCAGCCGCCAGACAGGGGGTCGCGTCGGGGAGCTGTTTTTT. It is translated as CASSRQTGGRVGELFF.

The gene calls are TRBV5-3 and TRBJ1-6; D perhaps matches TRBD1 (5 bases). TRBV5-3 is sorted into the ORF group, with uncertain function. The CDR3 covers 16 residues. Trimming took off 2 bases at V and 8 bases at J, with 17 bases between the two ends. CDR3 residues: CARSFTGDSLHSPLHF. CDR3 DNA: TGTGCCAGAAGCTTCACAGGAGACAGCCTTCATTCACCCCTCCACTTT.

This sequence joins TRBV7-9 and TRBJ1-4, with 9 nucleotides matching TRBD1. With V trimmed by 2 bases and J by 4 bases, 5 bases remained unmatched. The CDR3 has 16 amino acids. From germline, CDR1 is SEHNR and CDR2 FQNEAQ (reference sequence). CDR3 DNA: TGTGCCAGCAGCTTATCAGGGACAGGGAATAATGAAAAACTGTTTTTT. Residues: CASSLSGTGNNEKLFF.

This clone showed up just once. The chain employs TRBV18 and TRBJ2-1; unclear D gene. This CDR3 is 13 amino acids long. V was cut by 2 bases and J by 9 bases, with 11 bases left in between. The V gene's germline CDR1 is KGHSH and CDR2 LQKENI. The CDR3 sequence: CASSPARIGEQFF. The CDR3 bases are TGTGCCAGCTCACCAGCCCGCATCGGTGAGCAGTTCTTC.

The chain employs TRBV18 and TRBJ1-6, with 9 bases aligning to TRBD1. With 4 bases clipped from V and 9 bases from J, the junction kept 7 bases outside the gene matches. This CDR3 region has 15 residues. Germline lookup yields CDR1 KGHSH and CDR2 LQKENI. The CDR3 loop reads CASSLRDRVVSPLHF. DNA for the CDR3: TGTGCCAGCTCACTAAGGGACAGGGTTGTTTCACCCCTCCACTTT.

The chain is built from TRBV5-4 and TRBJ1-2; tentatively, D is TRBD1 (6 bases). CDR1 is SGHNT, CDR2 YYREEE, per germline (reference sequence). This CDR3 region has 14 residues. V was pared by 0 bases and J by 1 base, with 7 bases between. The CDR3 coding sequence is TGTGCCAGCAGCTTGGTGGACAGTAACTATGGCTACACCTTC. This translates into CASSLVDSNYGYTF.

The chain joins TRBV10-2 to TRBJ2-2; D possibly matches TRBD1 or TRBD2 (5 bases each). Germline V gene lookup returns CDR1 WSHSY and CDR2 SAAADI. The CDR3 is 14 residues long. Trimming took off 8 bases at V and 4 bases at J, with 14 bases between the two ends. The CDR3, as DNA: TGCGCCAGCTCACGGGACCTCCCCACCGGGGAGCTGTTTTTT. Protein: CASSRDLPTGELFF.

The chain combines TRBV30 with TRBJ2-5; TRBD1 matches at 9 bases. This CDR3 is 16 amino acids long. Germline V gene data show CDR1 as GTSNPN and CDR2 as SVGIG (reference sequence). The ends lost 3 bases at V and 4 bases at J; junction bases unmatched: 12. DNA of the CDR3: TGTGCCTGGAGCGTACCGACAGGGGGGCCGTTAGAGACCCAGTACTTC. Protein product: CAWSVPTGGPLETQYF.

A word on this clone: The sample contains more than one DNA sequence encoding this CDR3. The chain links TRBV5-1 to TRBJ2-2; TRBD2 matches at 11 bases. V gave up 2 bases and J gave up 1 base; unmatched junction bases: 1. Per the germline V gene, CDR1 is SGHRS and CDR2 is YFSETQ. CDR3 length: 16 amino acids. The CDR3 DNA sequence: TGCGCCAGCAGCTTCCTAGCGGGAGGGAACACCGGGGAGCTGTTTTTT. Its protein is CASSFLAGGNTGELFF.

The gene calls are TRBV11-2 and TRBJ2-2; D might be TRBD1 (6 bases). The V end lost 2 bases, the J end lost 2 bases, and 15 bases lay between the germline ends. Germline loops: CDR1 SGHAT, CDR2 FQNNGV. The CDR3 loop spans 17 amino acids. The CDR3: CASSLRGYGPNTGELFF. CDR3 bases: TGTGCCAGCAGCTTAAGGGGGTATGGCCCCAACACCGGGGAGCTGTTTTTT.

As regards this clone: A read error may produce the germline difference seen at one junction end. DNA of the CDR3: TGCGCCAGCAGCTTGACCGGGACTAGCGGACAAGAGCCCCAGTACTTC. It yields the protein CASSLTGTSGQEPQYF. The chain couples TRBV5-1 to TRBJ2-5; 11 nucleotides align to TRBD2. CDR1 is SGHRS and CDR2 is YFSETQ in the germline V gene. This CDR3 contains 16 residues.

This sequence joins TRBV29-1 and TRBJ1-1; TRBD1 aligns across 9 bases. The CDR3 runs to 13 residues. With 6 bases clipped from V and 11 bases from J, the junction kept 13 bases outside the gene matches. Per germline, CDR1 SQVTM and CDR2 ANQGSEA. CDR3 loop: CSVMPGQGSNAFF. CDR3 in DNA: TGCAGCGTGATGCCGGGACAGGGAAGTAATGCTTTCTTT.

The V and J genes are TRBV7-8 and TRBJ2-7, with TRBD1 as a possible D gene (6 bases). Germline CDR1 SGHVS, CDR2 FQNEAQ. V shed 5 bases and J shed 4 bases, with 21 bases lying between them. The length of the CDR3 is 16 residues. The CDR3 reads CASSPETGVARYEQYF. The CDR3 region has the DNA TGTGCCAGCAGCCCCGAGACAGGCGTAGCCCGGTACGAGCAGTACTTC. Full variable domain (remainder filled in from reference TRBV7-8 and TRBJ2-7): GAGVSQSPRYKVAKRGQDVALRCDPISGHVSLFWYQQALGQGPEFLTYFQNEAQLDKSGLPSDRFFAERPEGSVSTLKIQRTQQEDSAVYLCASSPETGVARYEQYFGPGTRLTVT.

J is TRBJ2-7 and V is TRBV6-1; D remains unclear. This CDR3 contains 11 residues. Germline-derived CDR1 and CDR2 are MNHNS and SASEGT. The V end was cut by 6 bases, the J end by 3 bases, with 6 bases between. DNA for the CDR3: TGTGCCAGCAGGAATAACTACGAGCAGTACTTC. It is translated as CASRNNYEQYF.

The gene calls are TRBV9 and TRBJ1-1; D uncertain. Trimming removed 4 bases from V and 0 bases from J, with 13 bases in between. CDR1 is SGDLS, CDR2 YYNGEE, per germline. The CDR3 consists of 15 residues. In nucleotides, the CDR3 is TGTGCCAGCAGCTTTGACGGACTCATGAACACTGAAGCTTTCTTT. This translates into CASSFDGLMNTEAFF.

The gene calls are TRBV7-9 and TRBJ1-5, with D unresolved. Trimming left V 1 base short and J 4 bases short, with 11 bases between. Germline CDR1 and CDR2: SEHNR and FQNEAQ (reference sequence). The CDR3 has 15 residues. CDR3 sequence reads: CASSLGQQRNQPQHF. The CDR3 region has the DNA TGTGCCAGCAGCTTAGGTCAACAACGGAATCAGCCCCAGCATTTT.

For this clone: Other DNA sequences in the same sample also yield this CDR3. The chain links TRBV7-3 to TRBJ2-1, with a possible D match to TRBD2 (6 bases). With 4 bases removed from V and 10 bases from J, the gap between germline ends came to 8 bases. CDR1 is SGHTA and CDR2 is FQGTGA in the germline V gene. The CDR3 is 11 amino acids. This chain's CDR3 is CASSSGGEQFF. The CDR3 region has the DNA TGTGCCAGCAGCTCCGGAGGGGAGCAGTTCTTC.

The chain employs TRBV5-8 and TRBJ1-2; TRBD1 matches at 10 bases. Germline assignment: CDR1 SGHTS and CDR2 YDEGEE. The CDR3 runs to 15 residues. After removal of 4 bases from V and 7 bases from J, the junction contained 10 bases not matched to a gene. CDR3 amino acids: CASSKPGTGVRGYTF. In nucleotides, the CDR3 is TGTGCCAGCAGCAAGCCCGGGACAGGGGTTCGTGGCTACACCTTC.